This T cell receptor beta chain is drawn from a study of blood T cells in healthy people across ages. This clonotype came up many times. From germline, CDR1 is SGHRS and CDR2 YFSETQ. CDR3 length: 15 amino acids. V shed 3 bases, J shed 2 bases, and the junction held 3 bases outside the gene matches. Using a J-beta primer mix together with a sample-barcoded 5' primer, a second PCR was run for roughly 6 to 11 cycles. MiXCR, run by TCRdb on the 5' RACE reads, gives a single entry per CDR3 protein. This table holds 1.5 million to 2 million distinct CDR3 sequences, roughly 27% found once. The sequenced sample consisted of blood. The chain joins TRBV5-1 to TRBJ1-2; 11 bases align to TRBD1. This sequence originates from a woman aged 25 to 39 in good health. The CDR3, as DNA: TGCGCCAGCAGCTCGGGGACAGGGGGGAACTATGGCTACACCTTC. Protein sequence: CASSSGTGGNYGYTF.